One sample yielded the 16 T cell receptor beta chains listed below, sequenced in a study of Graves' ophthalmopathy and Graves' hyperthyroidism. Scientists amplified the TCR beta CDR3 regions from RNA transcripts. Second-round multiplex PCR came after first-round RT-PCR with HTBI primers. TCRdb reprocessed the multiplex PCR reads via MiXCR and lists one record per CDR3 protein. The sample records about 58,000 distinct CDR3 sequences, less than 55% being singletons. The specimen was peripheral blood. These receptors were collected from an adult woman with Graves' ophthalmopathy.

This clonotype appeared many times. The chain recombines TRBV5-8 with TRBJ1-1; TRBD1 matches 8 bases. Germline V lookup: CDR1 SGHTS, CDR2 YDEGEE. This CDR3 region has 14 residues. Trimming cost V 4 bases and J 6 bases; bases outside gene matches: 8. The CDR3 protein is CASSPRTGQAEAFF. The CDR3 region has the DNA TGTGCCAGCAGCCCCCGGACAGGGCAAGCTGAAGCTTTCTTT.

Many counts were recorded for this clonotype. V is TRBV7-2 and J is TRBJ2-7; 8 bases fit TRBD1. The CDR3 runs 14 residues. V gave up 3 bases and J gave up 7 bases; unmatched junction bases: 8. Germline V CDR1 and CDR2: SGHTA, FQGNSA. For the CDR3, the DNA is TGTGCCAGCAGCTTTTATGGGACAGGCTTTGAGCAGTACTTC. It encodes CASSFYGTGFEQYF.

This clonotype has ten or more counts. The chain has TRBV27 and TRBJ2-3; 8 bases agree with TRBD1. J lost 3 bases, V lost 6 bases, and 11 bases had no gene match. The CDR3 runs 16 residues. Germline lookup yields CDR1 MNHEY and CDR2 SMNVEV (reference sequence). CDR3 nucleotides: TGTGCCAGCAGCCCCGGACAGGGTCGCGGGACAGATACGCAGTATTTT. It specifies CASSPGQGRGTDTQYF.

This chain links TRBV2 with TRBJ2-3; 9 bases agree with TRBD2. Germline assignment: CDR1 SNHLY and CDR2 FYNNEI. The CDR3 is 19 amino acids. The ends lost 1 base at V and 4 bases at J; junction bases unmatched: 15. CDR3 loop: CASSEGGGRVAGASDTQYF. The CDR3 DNA sequence: TGTGCCAGCAGTGAAGGGGGCGGGAGGGTAGCGGGAGCCTCAGATACGCAGTATTTT.

The chain uses TRBV6-2 or TRBV6-3 and TRBJ2-1; 9 bases are shared with TRBD1. V lost 5 bases to trimming and J lost 12 bases; unmatched junction nucleotides: 11. The germline CDR1 and CDR2 sequences are MNHEY and SVGEGT. CDR3 length: 14 residues. This chain's CDR3 is CASSGTGSTDTQFF. CDR3 nucleotides: TGTGCCAGCAGTGGGACAGGGAGCACAGATACGCAGTTCTTC.

On this clonotype itself: The conserved closing phenylalanine or tryptophan is absent in this CDR3, likely reflecting a read error. The chain carries TRBV7-9 and TRBJ2-7, with 11 nucleotides matching TRBD2. The CDR3 runs to 15 residues. V shed 1 base, J shed 4 bases, and the junction held 3 bases outside the gene matches. Germline lookup yields CDR1 SEHNR and CDR2 FQNEAQ (reference sequence). For the CDR3, the DNA is TGTGCCAGCAGCTTAGGGGCTAGCGGGAGGTACGAGCAGTACTGC. This translates into CASSLGASGRYEQYC.

This clonotype has just one count. The chain joins TRBV6-1 to TRBJ2-7; 7 nucleotides align to TRBD1. V lost 8 bases, J lost 6 bases, and 7 bases stayed unmatched. Germline loops: CDR1 MNHNS, CDR2 SASEGT. CDR3 length: 12 amino acids. CDR3 amino acids: CASQGQLAEQYF. The DNA of the CDR3 is TGTGCCAGCCAGGGACAGTTAGCCGAGCAGTACTTC.

In regard to this clonotype: One end of the junction varies from germline; a read error may be responsible. The chain uses TRBV20-1 and TRBJ2-2; TRBD2 agrees at 8 bases. The CDR3 covers 13 residues. The germline V gene encodes CDR1 DFQATT and CDR2 SNEGSKA (reference sequence). CDR3 sequence reads: CSATPNNGRELFF. The CDR3 DNA follows: TGCAGTGCTACCCCTAATAACGGGAGGGAGCTGTTTTTC.

With regard to this clonotype: A read error may explain this, as a much larger clone is one base away. The CDR3 does not end in the conserved phenylalanine or tryptophan, so this is likely a read error. This rearrangement joins TRBV28 to TRBJ2-7; TRBD2 might be the D (7 bases). The CDR3 consists of 15 residues. Germline V lookup: CDR1 MDHEN, CDR2 SYDVKM. Trimming cost V 1 base and J 7 bases, with 17 bases left between them. The CDR3 here is CASSLYGEGEREQYL. CDR3 bases: TGTGCCAGCAGTTTATACGGGGAGGGGGAGAGAGAGCAGTACCTC.

Sample share makes this clonotype medium-sized (0.01 to 0.1%). J is TRBJ1-6 and V is TRBV7-9; 7 bases align to TRBD1. Unmatched junction bases numbered 3, after V lost 5 bases and J lost 14 bases. The CDR3 runs to 11 residues. Germline CDR1 SEHNR, CDR2 FQNEAQ (reference sequence). DNA of the CDR3: TGTGCCAGCAGCGATCAGGGGGCCCTCCACTTT. Translation: CASSDQGALHF.

In its sample, this clonotype was seen many times. The DNA of the CDR3 is TGTGCCAGCAGCCCCTATGGAGCGGGAGACACAGATACGCAGTATTTT. Its translation is CASSPYGAGDTDTQYF. The rearrangement links TRBV9 to TRBJ2-3; TRBD2 aligns across 8 bases. The CDR3 extends over 16 amino acids. Losses at the gene ends were 4 bases for V and 2 bases for J; bases not matched to a gene: 9. The V gene's germline CDR1 is SGDLS and CDR2 YYNGEE.

The sample holds one count of this clonotype. The chain carries TRBV19 and TRBJ2-5; D call uncertain. CDR3 size: 14 residues. V dropped 7 bases and J dropped 2 bases, with 14 bases sitting between them. Germline V gene sequence: CDR1 LNHDA, CDR2 SQIVND (reference sequence). The CDR3 sequence is CASIWRDTQETQYF. CDR3 bases: TGTGCCAGTATATGGAGAGATACGCAAGAGACCCAGTACTTC.

This clonotype was seen repeatedly, ten times or more. V is TRBV28 and J is TRBJ2-5, with D possibly matching TRBD1 (5 bases). Trimming removed 5 bases from V and 0 bases from J, with 13 bases in between. Germline values: CDR1 MDHEN, CDR2 SYDVKM. CDR3 length: 15 amino acids. The CDR3 sequence is CASSPPTEHQETQYF. For the CDR3, the DNA is TGTGCCAGCAGTCCCCCGACAGAACACCAAGAGACCCAGTACTTC.

This clonotype was recorded many times. This chain connects TRBV3-1 to TRBJ2-3; 9 nucleotides agree with TRBD2. Germline CDR1 LGHDT, CDR2 YNNKEL (reference sequence). The CDR3 spans 16 residues. V dropped 1 base and J dropped 3; count of bases not matched to a gene: 5. In nucleotides, the CDR3 is TGTGCCAGCAGCCAAGGTAGCGGGAGAGGGACAGATACGCAGTATTTT. Translating gives CASSQGSGRGTDTQYF.

This clonotype was recorded many times. The chain joins TRBV28 to TRBJ1-5; possibly TRBD1 for D (5 bases). The CDR3 is 14 residues long. The germline V and J ends were trimmed by 9 bases and 2 bases, with 14 bases remaining between them. CDR1 is MDHEN and CDR2 is SYDVKM in the germline V gene. The CDR3 spells CARFVGGCNQPQHF. For the CDR3, the DNA is TGTGCCAGGTTCGTGGGGGGATGCAATCAGCCCCAGCATTTT.

This clonotype was detected ten times or more. The rearrangement links TRBV19 to TRBJ2-7, with D perhaps assigned TRBD1 or TRBD2 (5 bases each). Germline V gene sequence: CDR1 LNHDA, CDR2 SQIVND (reference sequence). V lost 6 bases to trimming and J lost 0 bases, with 12 bases between them. The CDR3 extends over 14 amino acids. CDR3: CASRPWGTSYEQYF. The CDR3 nucleotides read TGTGCCAGTAGACCTTGGGGGACCTCCTACGAGCAGTACTTC.